This is a list of T cell receptor beta chains from one sample in a study of blood T cells in healthy people across ages. In TCRdb, the 5' RACE reads were re-called with MiXCR into one record per CDR3 protein. The sample includes fewer than 2,000,000 distinct CDR3 sequences, about 32% of them seen just once. The sequencing sample was made of blood. All receptors come from a woman between 25 and 40 years old in good health. Each CDR3 is given without its conserved first and last residue.

v_call: TRBV12-3/TRBV12-4
cdr3_aa: ASSLGNYQETQY

v_call: TRBV20-1
cdr3_aa: SADRTSGVPWGEQY

v_call: TRBV29-1
cdr3_aa: SVASGWGELF

v_call: TRBV5-4
cdr3_aa: AYSSRLGEKLF

v_call: TRBV12-5
cdr3_aa: ACSTGTENSPLH

v_call: TRBV3-1
cdr3_aa: ASSQDPRGGRETQY

v_call: TRBV7-9
cdr3_aa: ASSPLDSLTDTQY

v_call: TRBV3-1
cdr3_aa: ASTGGAYNEQF

v_call: TRBV7-9
cdr3_aa: ASGVQGDNQPQH

v_call: TRBV20-1
cdr3_aa: SARKRAGSVDTQY

v_call: TRBV6-1
cdr3_aa: ASSEGGTASNYGYT

v_call: TRBV28
cdr3_aa: ASSSRQGAY

v_call: TRBV7-2
cdr3_aa: ASSLGGRRGSPLH

v_call: TRBV12-3/TRBV12-4
cdr3_aa: ASSPGGSDYGYT

v_call: TRBV7-7
cdr3_aa: ACSLSTASTDTQY

v_call: TRBV3-1
cdr3_aa: ASSPWPELAGIRGQY

v_call: TRBV20-1
cdr3_aa: SACPGTENTEAF

v_call: TRBV20-1
cdr3_aa: TLGGGLKEQF

v_call: TRBV18
cdr3_aa: ASSPSNLPETQY

v_call: TRBV5-1
cdr3_aa: ASSLEGQGAVYGYT

v_call: TRBV9
cdr3_aa: ASSALRGGYT

v_call: TRBV4-2
cdr3_aa: ASSQDEGQTEY

v_call: TRBV6-6
cdr3_aa: ASSYRPGTSLYTQY

v_call: TRBV30
cdr3_aa: AWSVGTAYEQY

v_call: TRBV12-3/TRBV12-4
cdr3_aa: ASFTAGETEAF

v_call: TRBV14
cdr3_aa: ASSQVAGYYEQY

v_call: TRBV28
cdr3_aa: ASSTLWGGSVEQY

v_call: TRBV5-1
cdr3_aa: ASSPGQGQNEQF

v_call: TRBV27
cdr3_aa: AAKGLGQNSPLH

v_call: TRBV5-1
cdr3_aa: ASRIATKDTQY

v_call: TRBV5-1
cdr3_aa: ASSLEQSLAKNIQY

v_call: TRBV6-1
cdr3_aa: ASIRRGTDTQY

v_call: TRBV5-4
cdr3_aa: ASSPGTGSWEQF

v_call: TRBV28
cdr3_aa: ASSTPSGPYEQY

v_call: TRBV5-1
cdr3_aa: ASSPGQGESHEQY

v_call: TRBV27
cdr3_aa: ASSHRQGTGYT

v_call: TRBV6-1
cdr3_aa: ASKKPDPGTGDSNQPQH

v_call: TRBV10-2
cdr3_aa: ASSDRIQETQY

v_call: TRBV24-1
cdr3_aa: ATSEPGLAGGDEQF

v_call: TRBV20-1
cdr3_aa: SAPILAGGPSEQY

v_call: TRBV28
cdr3_aa: AVSKGAGANVLT

v_call: TRBV7-8
cdr3_aa: ASSFFPGSNEKLF

v_call: TRBV27
cdr3_aa: ASSLKIAGGASEQF

v_call: TRBV5-1
cdr3_aa: ASSSDSPNTEAF

v_call: TRBV5-1
cdr3_aa: ASSLVREGETQY

v_call: TRBV3-1
cdr3_aa: ASSQDTSSGETQY

v_call: TRBV28
cdr3_aa: ASSGGAGGNYEQY

v_call: TRBV12-3/TRBV12-4
cdr3_aa: ANSFGLSGGYT

v_call: TRBV29-1
cdr3_aa: SVPWGAGRTSYNEQF

v_call: TRBV20-1
cdr3_aa: SARDPLREF

v_call: TRBV3-1
cdr3_aa: ASSQTSPGSYNEQF

v_call: TRBV20-1
cdr3_aa: SAKDASFRNEQF